The clone carrying this T cell receptor (beta chain) was picked up a small number of times. Its antigen is currently unknown. This record comes from a study of blood T cells in healthy people across ages. Germline CDR1 LGHDT, CDR2 YNNKEL (reference sequence). Between the trimmed V and J ends, which lost 1 base and 1 base, there was a span of 16 bases. This CDR3 comprises 17 residues. General study results and limits: Fewer expanded clones and more diversity marked long-lived versus aged donors.

Combining a sample-barcoded 5' primer with a J-beta primer mix, a second PCR ran for roughly 7 to 12 cycles. TCRdb processed the 5' RACE reads anew with MiXCR; each CDR3 protein has one entry. The table includes under 1,100,000 distinct CDR3 sequences, under 30% detected once. The same specimen was also included in a second study, on T cells of mothers and their children.

The material sequenced was blood. The V and J genes are TRBV3-1 and TRBJ2-5; D is possibly TRBD2 (5 bases). The clonotype was recovered from a girl aged 2-10 years in good health. CDR3 nucleotides: TGTGCCAGCAGCCAAGCCCTACTAACGGGGTGCCAAGAGACCCAGTACTTC. It encodes CASSQALLTGCQETQYF.